The 21 T cell receptor beta chains given below trace back to one sample, sequenced in a study of cytomegalovirus exposure and HLA in healthy donors. The PCR had 60 Vbeta and 13 Jbeta primers. The protocol was immunoSEQ multiplex PCR, while the TCRdb copy is restricted to in-frame clones and leaves out a portion. Of tens of thousands of clones listed, 65% to 75% are singletons. Input material: PBMCs. These receptors were taken from a woman aged 40 to 49 in good health and CMV-seropositive.

This sequence joins TRBV25-1 and TRBJ1-3; perhaps TRBD1 as D (6 bases). This CDR3 has 15 residues. Per germline, CDR1 MGHDK and CDR2 SYGVNS. V was trimmed by 7 bases and J by 1 base, leaving 14 bases between them. CDR3 loop: CASKGTQESGNTIYF. The CDR3 DNA follows: TGTGCCAGCAAGGGGACACAGGAATCTGGAAACACCATATATTTT.

The rearrangement uses TRBV7-9 and TRBJ2-5; 13 bases line up with TRBD2. The CDR3 has 16 amino acids. With V trimmed by 6 bases and J by 0 bases, 4 bases remained unmatched. From germline, CDR1 is SEHNR and CDR2 FQNEAQ (reference sequence). The CDR3 coding sequence is TGTGCCAGCAGTCCCGGACTAGCGGGGGACCAAGAGACCCAGTACTTC. This encodes CASSPGLAGDQETQYF.

This clone was seen a handful of times. The genes are TRBV7-2 and TRBJ2-7; D might be TRBD1 (5 bases). Germline V gene lookup returns CDR1 SGHTA and CDR2 FQGNSA. Deletions cut 5 bases from V and 1 base from J, with 12 bases between. The CDR3 loop spans 14 amino acids. CDR3 bases: TGTGCCAGCAGCGACCACAGGAGTTCCTACGAGCAGTACTTC. Encoded protein: CASSDHRSSYEQYF.

The genes are TRBV4-3 and TRBJ2-1; 13 positions agree with TRBD2. Trimming cost V 0 bases and J 7 bases; bases outside gene matches: 15. The CDR3 totals 20 residues. The germline CDR1 and CDR2 sequences are LGHNA and YSLEER. The chain's CDR3 is CASSQELGLAGDRGGNEQFF. CDR3 sequence (DNA): TGCGCCAGCAGCCAAGAGTTAGGACTAGCGGGAGATCGAGGGGGGAATGAGCAGTTCTTC.

V is TRBV4-2 and J is TRBJ1-1; D possibly corresponds to TRBD1 (6 bases). V was clipped by 4 bases and J by 3 bases, with 15 bases between them. Germline V gives CDR1 LGHNA, CDR2 YNFKEQ. The CDR3 runs 15 residues. The CDR3 spells CASSPTGYADTEAFF. In DNA, the CDR3 is TGTGCCAGCAGCCCAACAGGGTACGCCGACACTGAAGCTTTCTTT.

J is TRBJ2-5 and V is TRBV2, with a tentative D call TRBD1 (6 bases). Judging by the DNA end, TRBJ2-7 fits better; the J call may be wrong. The germline gives CDR1 SNHLY, CDR2 FYNNEI. The CDR3 has 14 amino acids. The CDR3 nucleotides are TGTGCCAGCAACCCTCAACAGGGCCCCTACGAGCAGTACTTC. Amino acid sequence: CASNPQQGPYEQYF.

This clone was recorded many times. This chain uses TRBV19 with TRBJ2-5; weak D call: TRBD1 (5 bases). In germline, CDR1 is LNHDA, CDR2 SQIVND (reference sequence). V was trimmed by 10 bases and J by 4 bases, leaving 13 bases between them. This CDR3 has 12 residues. CDR3 loop: CATRQSGETQYF. The CDR3 region has the DNA TGTGCCACAAGACAGTCTGGAGAGACCCAGTACTTC.

The chain combines TRBV18 with TRBJ1-1; 12 positions match TRBD1. The trim removed 3 bases at V and 1 base at J, leaving 6 bases unmatched. The CDR3 runs 17 residues. Germline assignment: CDR1 KGHSH and CDR2 LQKENI. The CDR3 nucleotides are TGTGCCAGCTCACCTCTACGGGACAGGGGGCAGAACACTGAAGCTTTCTTT. This codes for CASSPLRDRGQNTEAFF.

The chain recombines TRBV29-1 with TRBJ2-5, with TRBD2 matching 16 bases. With 7 bases clipped from V and 7 bases from J, the junction kept 6 bases outside the gene matches. This CDR3 has 14 amino acids. From germline, CDR1 is SQVTM and CDR2 ANQGSEA. CDR3 sequence: CSAGTSGGAGTQYF. The CDR3 DNA follows: TGCAGCGCCGGGACTAGCGGGGGGGCAGGGACCCAGTACTTC.

The chain has TRBV29-1 and TRBJ2-7, with TRBD1 matching over 7 bases. The germline gives CDR1 SQVTM, CDR2 ANQGSEA. CDR3 length equals 11 residues. The V segment lost 6 bases and the J segment 6 bases; nucleotides outside the gene matches: 5. DNA for the CDR3: TGCAGCGTGAATACAGGGGTCGAGCAGTACTTC. It yields the protein CSVNTGVEQYF.

The chain carries TRBV5-1 and TRBJ1-3; TRBD1 might be the D (6 bases). This CDR3 contains 15 residues. V lost 5 bases to trimming and J lost 0 bases, with 12 bases between them. Germline lookup yields CDR1 SGHRS and CDR2 YFSETQ. Here the CDR3 reads CASSMDSNSGNTIYF. The CDR3 coding sequence is TGCGCCAGCAGTATGGACAGTAACTCTGGAAACACCATATATTTT. Complete variable domain (other parts from reference TRBV5-1 and TRBJ1-3): KAGVTQTPRYLIKTRGQQVTLSCSPISGHRSVSWYQQTPGQGLQFLFEYFSETQRNKGNFPGRFSGRQFSNSRSEMNVSTLELGDSALYLCASSMDSNSGNTIYFGEGSWLTVV.

This chain joins TRBV5-6 and TRBJ2-1; the D is unclear. Germline CDR1 SGHDT, CDR2 YYEEEE. The CDR3 is made up of 15 amino acids. Trimming left V 0 bases short and J 3 bases short, with 10 bases between. CDR3 sequence reads: CASSLGDFFYNEQFF. The CDR3 DNA follows: TGTGCCAGCAGCTTGGGAGACTTTTTCTACAATGAGCAGTTCTTC.

This chain uses TRBV6-5 with TRBJ2-7; 9 nucleotides match TRBD1. CDR1 is MNHEY and CDR2 is SVGAGI in the germline V gene. V lost 0 bases and J lost 4; bases outside the gene matches: 7. The CDR3 contains 16 residues. The CDR3 is CASSYSGTGFQYEQYF. CDR3 coding DNA: TGTGCCAGCAGTTACTCCGGGACAGGGTTTCAATACGAGCAGTACTTC.

The chain carries TRBV7-2 and TRBJ2-5; the match to TRBD2 covers 12 bases. J was trimmed by 5 bases and V by 5 bases; bases with no gene match: 12. The V gene's germline CDR1 is SGHTA and CDR2 FQGNSA. The CDR3 consists of 17 residues. This chain's CDR3 is CASSEGATSGSIETQYF. The DNA for the CDR3 is TGTGCCAGCAGCGAAGGGGCGACTAGCGGGAGTATTGAGACCCAGTACTTC. Complete variable domain (other parts from reference TRBV7-2 and TRBJ2-5): GAGVSQSPSNKVTEKGKDVELRCDPISGHTALYWYRQSLGQGLEFLIYFQGNSAPDKSGLPSDRFSAERTGGSVSTLTIQRTQQEDSAVYLCASSEGATSGSIETQYFGPGTRLLVL.

This clone occurred a few times. V is TRBV29-1 and J is TRBJ1-3, with 8 bases lining up with TRBD1. The CDR3 totals 13 residues. With V trimmed by 6 bases and J by 3 bases, 4 bases remained unmatched. CDR1 SQVTM and CDR2 ANQGSEA come from the germline V gene. The CDR3 protein is CSVQGGGGNTIYF. The CDR3 bases are TGCAGCGTACAGGGGGGAGGTGGAAACACCATATATTTT. Looking up the rest from reference TRBV29-1 and TRBJ1-3 gives the full variable domain: SAVISQKPSRDICQRGTSLTIQCQVDSQVTMMFWYRQQPGQSLTLIATANQGSEATYESGFVIDKFPISRPNLTFSTLTVSNMSPEDSSIYLCSVQGGGGNTIYFGEGSWLTVV.

The chain carries TRBV30 and TRBJ1-2; a weak D match, TRBD1 (5 bases). V dropped 0 bases and J dropped 5 bases, with 13 bases sitting between them. CDR3 size: 14 residues. Germline lookup yields CDR1 GTSNPN and CDR2 SVGIG (reference sequence). CDR3 protein: CAWSVRGYRYGYTF. The CDR3 coding sequence is TGTGCCTGGAGTGTAAGGGGATATAGGTATGGCTACACCTTC.

The chain recombines TRBV6-5 with TRBJ1-1, with 9 bases matching TRBD1. Trimming took 6 bases from V and 5 from J; bases not matched to a gene: 4. Germline V gene lookup returns CDR1 MNHEY and CDR2 SVGAGI. The CDR3 contains 13 residues. The CDR3: CASRGTGRTEAFF. DNA for the CDR3: TGTGCCAGCAGGGGGACAGGGAGGACTGAAGCTTTCTTT.

V gene TRBV6-5 combines with J gene TRBJ1-1; 7 positions match TRBD1. The CDR3 is 15 residues long. V lost 6 bases and J lost 0; bases outside the gene matches: 7. Germline CDR1 and CDR2: MNHEY and SVGAGI. The CDR3 DNA reads TGTGCCAGCAGAATGGACAGGCGGATGAACACTGAAGCTTTCTTT. Translation: CASRMDRRMNTEAFF.

The chain recombines TRBV6-5 with TRBJ1-2, with 8 nucleotides matching TRBD1. Germline V gene lookup returns CDR1 MNHEY and CDR2 SVGAGI. V lost 0 bases and J lost 6; bases outside the gene matches: 9. This CDR3 comprises 16 residues. CDR3 sequence reads: CASSYSLQGAAHGYTF. The CDR3 DNA reads as TGTGCCAGCAGTTACTCCCTCCAGGGGGCTGCCCATGGCTACACCTTC.

This chain joins TRBV7-2 and TRBJ1-5; D gene unclear. V lost 3 bases to trimming and J lost 0 bases, with 6 bases between them. This CDR3 has 14 amino acids. CDR1 SGHTA and CDR2 FQGNSA come from the germline V gene. The CDR3 is CASSFSNSNQPQHF. CDR3 in DNA: TGTGCCAGCAGCTTTTCTAATAGCAATCAGCCCCAGCATTTT.

The chain combines TRBV6-6 with TRBJ2-1, with D perhaps matching TRBD2 (6 bases). The CDR3 length is 15 residues. The germline V gene has CDR1 MNHNY and CDR2 SVGAGI (reference sequence). V lost 0 bases to trimming and J lost 4 bases, with 10 bases between them. The CDR3 sequence is CASSYSFSGYNEQFF. CDR3 bases: TGTGCCAGCAGTTACTCGTTTAGCGGTTACAATGAGCAGTTCTTC.